Each of the 19 T cell receptor beta chains below was sequenced from the same sample in a study of siplizumab effects on memory and regulatory T cells. Assay used: immunoSEQ multiplex PCR; TCRdb lists only in-frame clones, some missing. Of about 99,000 clones in the sample, approximately 93% were seen once. Material for sequencing was Tregs sorted from blood. Receptor source: a human donor in good health.

CDR3 coding DNA: TGTGCCACGCTCCCGGCTAGCGGGTTTTCCTACGAGCAGTACTTC. This translates into CATLPASGFSYEQYF. The rearrangement joins TRBV10-3 to TRBJ2-7; TRBD2 matches at 8 bases. CDR1 and CDR2 (germline): ENHRY, SYGVKD. The CDR3 loop spans 15 amino acids. After removal of 10 bases from V and 1 base from J, the junction contained 12 bases not matched to a gene.

This sequence joins TRBV5-1 and TRBJ2-7; D is perhaps TRBD1 (6 bases). V gave up 4 bases and J gave up 4 bases, with 9 bases separating them. Per germline, CDR1 SGHRS and CDR2 YFSETQ. The CDR3 runs 12 residues. This CDR3 is CASSPGEYEQYF. The DNA for the CDR3 is TGCGCCAGCAGCCCAGGGGAGTACGAGCAGTACTTC.

The chain combines TRBV4-1 with TRBJ2-2; possibly TRBD1 or TRBD2 for D (5 bases each). This CDR3 has 17 residues. Germline V gives CDR1 MGHRA, CDR2 YSYEKL. V lost 2 bases and J lost 0, with 13 bases in between. CDR3 DNA: TGCGCCAGCAGCCAAAAAGTCGGGACCTCGAACACCGGGGAGCTGTTTTTT. Its protein is CASSQKVGTSNTGELFF.

This clone appeared once. V and J are TRBV10-3 and TRBJ2-1; 8 nucleotides agree with TRBD2. Losses at the gene ends were 5 bases for V and 1 base for J; bases not matched to a gene: 1. Germline loops: CDR1 ENHRY, CDR2 SYGVKD. The CDR3 length is 14 residues. The CDR3 DNA is TGTGCCATCAGTAGCGGGAGTTCCTACAATGAGCAGTTCTTC. It is translated as CAISSGSSYNEQFF.

The DNA for the CDR3 is TGTGCCAGCAGCTTAGTTAGGTCCTACGAGCAGTACTTC. It translates to CASSLVRSYEQYF. This chain connects TRBV7-2 to TRBJ2-7; D not certain. From germline, CDR1 is SGHTA and CDR2 FQGNSA. The CDR3 has 13 amino acids. V lost 1 base, J lost 1 base, and 5 bases lay in between.

CDR3 DNA: TGTGCCAGCAGCTTAGTGGGGACCCTAGCTTTCTTT. Its protein product is CASSLVGTLAFF. This rearrangement joins TRBV11-2 to TRBJ1-1; D is possibly TRBD1 (5 bases). The germline V gene encodes CDR1 SGHAT and CDR2 FQNNGV. This CDR3 is 12 amino acids long. Trimming took off 1 base at V and 10 bases at J, with 10 bases between the two ends.

This rearrangement joins TRBV27 to TRBJ2-3, with 11 bases fitting TRBD2. The CDR3 totals 17 residues. Unmatched junction bases numbered 4, after V lost 1 base and J lost 1 base. Germline CDR1 MNHEY, CDR2 SMNVEV (reference sequence). The CDR3, as DNA: TGTGCCAGCAGTTTATGGACTAGCGGGTCTCGCACAGATACGCAGTATTTT. It translates to CASSLWTSGSRTDTQYF.

J is TRBJ1-1 and V is TRBV18; 8 bases agree with TRBD1. This CDR3 contains 16 residues. Unmatched junction bases numbered 10, after V lost 6 bases and J lost 1 base. Germline lookup yields CDR1 KGHSH and CDR2 LQKENI. Here the CDR3 reads CASSPLPGQGNTEAFF. In DNA, the CDR3 is TGTGCCAGCTCCCCCCTTCCTGGACAGGGGAACACTGAAGCTTTCTTT. The whole variable domain, remainder taken from reference TRBV18 and TRBJ1-1, is NAGVMQNPRHLVRRRGQEARLRCSPMKGHSHVYWYRQLPEEGLKFMVYLQKENIIDESGMPKERFSAEFPKEGPSILRIQQVVRGDSAAYFCASSPLPGQGNTEAFFGQGTRLTVV.

The chain uses TRBV19 and TRBJ1-4; weak D call: TRBD1 (6 bases). CDR1 is LNHDA, CDR2 SQIVND, per germline (reference sequence). Trimming left V 5 bases short and J 3 bases short, with 13 bases between. This CDR3 has 15 amino acids. The CDR3 region is CASSSTGTANEKLFF. The CDR3 DNA follows: TGTGCCAGTAGTTCAACAGGGACGGCTAATGAAAAACTGTTTTTT.

This chain uses TRBV6-1 with TRBJ1-2; D remains unclear. Germline lookup yields CDR1 MNHNS and CDR2 SASEGT. Trimming pared 8 bases from V and 4 bases from J, leaving 17 bases between. The CDR3 consists of 14 residues. In DNA form, the CDR3 reads TGTGCCAGCCGCCCTGCTGGGCCGGTCTATGGCTACACCTTC. It translates to CASRPAGPVYGYTF.

This chain joins TRBV19 and TRBJ2-1; D might be TRBD1 (6 bases). The CDR3 runs 11 residues. Germline CDR1 LNHDA, CDR2 SQIVND (reference sequence). Trimming shortened V by 5 bases and J by 9 bases, and 8 bases separated the two germline ends. CDR3 amino acids: CASSEGGEQFF. DNA for the CDR3: TGTGCCAGTAGTGAAGGGGGTGAGCAGTTCTTC.

The chain employs TRBV16 and TRBJ1-4; the D is unclear. Germline loops: CDR1 KGHSY, CDR2 FQNENV. This CDR3 is built from 13 residues. V lost 4 bases to trimming and J lost 8 bases, with 11 bases between them. CDR3 amino acids: CASSRGQWEKLFF. The CDR3 DNA is TGTGCCAGCAGCCGAGGTCAATGGGAAAAACTGTTTTTT.

The chain combines TRBV7-2 with TRBJ1-2; D is possibly TRBD1 (6 bases). Germline V CDR1 and CDR2: SGHTA, FQGNSA. V dropped 1 base and J dropped 4 bases, with 7 bases sitting between them. The CDR3 length is 13 residues. CDR3 coding DNA: TGTGCCAGCAGCTTAGTCAGGGGCTATGGCTACACCTTC. Protein product: CASSLVRGYGYTF.

This clone came up a few times. This chain connects TRBV5-1 to TRBJ1-1; the D is unclear. CDR1 is SGHRS, CDR2 YFSETQ, per germline. The CDR3 length is 12 residues. Trimming shortened V by 2 bases and J by 4 bases, and 6 bases separated the two germline ends. This CDR3 reads CASSFGGTEAFF. The DNA for the CDR3 is TGCGCCAGCAGCTTCGGAGGCACTGAAGCTTTCTTT.

V is TRBV29-1 and J is TRBJ2-5; D may be TRBD1 or TRBD2 (5 bases each). Between the trimmed V and J ends, which lost 7 bases and 0 bases, there was a span of 15 bases. Germline CDR1 and CDR2: SQVTM and ANQGSEA. The CDR3 runs 14 residues. The CDR3 sequence: CSGRTGRYQETQYF. CDR3 DNA: TGCAGCGGGCGAACGGGACGGTACCAAGAGACCCAGTACTTC.

This CDR3 reads CASSLPMGYEQYF. CDR3 sequence (DNA): TGTGCCAGCAGCTTACCCATGGGGTACGAGCAGTACTTC. The chain recombines TRBV7-2 with TRBJ2-7, with no clear D. CDR1 is SGHTA and CDR2 is FQGNSA in the germline V gene. V was pared by 2 bases and J by 4 bases, with 9 bases between. CDR3 length: 13 residues. Full variable domain (missing parts from reference TRBV7-2 and TRBJ2-7): GAGVSQSPSNKVTEKGKDVELRCDPISGHTALYWYRQSLGQGLEFLIYFQGNSAPDKSGLPSDRFSAERTGGSVSTLTIQRTQQEDSAVYLCASSLPMGYEQYFGPGTRLTVT.

This sequence joins TRBV2 and TRBJ2-3, with a tentative D call TRBD2 (6 bases). In germline, CDR1 is SNHLY, CDR2 FYNNEI. The CDR3 runs to 15 residues. V lost 2 bases to trimming and J lost 0 bases, with 9 bases between them. CDR3 DNA: TGTGCCAGCAGTGAACTAGCGCTTAGCACAGATACGCAGTATTTT. As protein: CASSELALSTDTQYF.

V gene TRBV7-3 combines with J gene TRBJ2-7; D could derive from TRBD1 or TRBD2 (5 bases each). The CDR3 is 14 residues long. Germline CDR1 reads SGHTA; CDR2 reads FQGTGA. The V and J ends lost 2 bases and 7 bases respectively, with 15 bases between them. This chain's CDR3 is CASSLSGPSQEQYF. CDR3 bases: TGTGCCAGCAGCTTATCGGGACCCTCCCAGGAGCAGTACTTC.

The V call is TRBV5-1, the J call TRBJ2-7; D is unresolved. Trimming cost V 0 bases and J 6 bases, with 10 bases left between them. Germline assignment: CDR1 SGHRS and CDR2 YFSETQ. CDR3 length: 13 residues. The CDR3 reads CASSLGQAGEQYF. The CDR3 DNA reads as TGCGCCAGCAGCTTGGGCCAGGCTGGCGAGCAGTACTTC.